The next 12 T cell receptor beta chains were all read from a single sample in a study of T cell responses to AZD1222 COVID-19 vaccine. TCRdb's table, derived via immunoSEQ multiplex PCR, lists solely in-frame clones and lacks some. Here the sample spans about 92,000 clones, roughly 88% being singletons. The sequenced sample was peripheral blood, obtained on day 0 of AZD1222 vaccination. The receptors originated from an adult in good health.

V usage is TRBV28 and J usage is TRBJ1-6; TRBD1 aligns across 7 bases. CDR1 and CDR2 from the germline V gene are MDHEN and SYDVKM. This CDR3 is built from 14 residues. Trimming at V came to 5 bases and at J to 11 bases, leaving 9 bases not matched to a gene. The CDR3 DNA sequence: TGTGCCAGCAGTAACCCAGACAGGGCGACACCCCTCCACTTT. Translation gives CASSNPDRATPLHF.

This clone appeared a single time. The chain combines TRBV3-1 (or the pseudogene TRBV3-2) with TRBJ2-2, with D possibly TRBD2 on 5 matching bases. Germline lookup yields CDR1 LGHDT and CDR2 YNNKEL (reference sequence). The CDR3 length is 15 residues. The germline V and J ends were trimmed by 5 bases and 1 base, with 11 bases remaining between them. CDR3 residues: CASSKMGVNTGELFF. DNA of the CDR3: TGTGCCAGCAGCAAAATGGGAGTGAACACCGGGGAGCTGTTTTTT.

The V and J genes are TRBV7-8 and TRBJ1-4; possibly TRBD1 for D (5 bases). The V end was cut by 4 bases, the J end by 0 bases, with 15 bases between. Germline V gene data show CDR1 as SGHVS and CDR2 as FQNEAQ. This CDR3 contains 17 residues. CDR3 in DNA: TGTGCCAGCAGCTCCCGTCCCCAGGGTGCAACTAATGAAAAACTGTTTTTT. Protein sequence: CASSSRPQGATNEKLFF.

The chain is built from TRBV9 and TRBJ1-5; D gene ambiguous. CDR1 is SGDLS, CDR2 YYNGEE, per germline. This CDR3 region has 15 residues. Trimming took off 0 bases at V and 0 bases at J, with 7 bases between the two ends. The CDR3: CASSVGGNSNQPQHF. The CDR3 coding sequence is TGTGCCAGCAGCGTAGGAGGGAATAGCAATCAGCCCCAGCATTTT.

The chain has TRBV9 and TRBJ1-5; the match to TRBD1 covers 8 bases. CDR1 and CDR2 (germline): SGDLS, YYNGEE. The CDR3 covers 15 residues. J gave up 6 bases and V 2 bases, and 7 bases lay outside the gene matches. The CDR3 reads CASSVTGGEVQPQHF. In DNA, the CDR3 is TGTGCCAGCAGCGTCACAGGGGGGGAGGTTCAGCCCCAGCATTTT.

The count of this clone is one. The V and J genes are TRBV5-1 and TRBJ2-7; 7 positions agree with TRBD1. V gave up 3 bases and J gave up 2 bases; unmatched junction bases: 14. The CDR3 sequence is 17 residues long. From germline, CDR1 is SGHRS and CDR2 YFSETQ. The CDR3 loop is CASSSQPDRNLAYEQYF. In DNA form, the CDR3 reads TGCGCCAGCAGCTCCCAACCGGACAGGAACTTAGCCTACGAGCAGTACTTC.

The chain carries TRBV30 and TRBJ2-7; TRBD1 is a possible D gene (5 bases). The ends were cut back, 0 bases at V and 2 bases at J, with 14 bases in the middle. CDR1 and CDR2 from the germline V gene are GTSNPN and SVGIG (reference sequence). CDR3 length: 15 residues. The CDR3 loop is CAWSVLRRAAYEQYF. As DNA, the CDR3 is TGTGCCTGGAGTGTTCTCCGCAGGGCTGCCTACGAGCAGTACTTC. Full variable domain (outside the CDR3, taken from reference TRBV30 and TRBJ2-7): SQTIHQWPATLVQPVGSPLSLECTVEGTSNPNLYWYRQAAGRGLQLLFYSVGIGQISSEVPQNLSASRPQDRQFILSSKKLLLSDSGFYLCAWSVLRRAAYEQYFGPGTRLTVT.

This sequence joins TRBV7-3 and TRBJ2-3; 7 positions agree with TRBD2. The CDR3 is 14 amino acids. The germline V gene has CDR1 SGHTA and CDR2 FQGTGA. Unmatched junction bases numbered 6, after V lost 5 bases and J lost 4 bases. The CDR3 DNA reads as TGTGCCAGCAGCCTGGGAGGGGTCCCAGATACGCAGTATTTT. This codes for CASSLGGVPDTQYF. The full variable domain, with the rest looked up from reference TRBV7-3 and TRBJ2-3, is GAGVSQTPSNKVTEKGKYVELRCDPISGHTALYWYRQSLGQGPEFLIYFQGTGAADDSGLPNDRFFAVRPEGSVSTLKIQRTERGDSAVYLCASSLGGVPDTQYFGPGTRLTVL.

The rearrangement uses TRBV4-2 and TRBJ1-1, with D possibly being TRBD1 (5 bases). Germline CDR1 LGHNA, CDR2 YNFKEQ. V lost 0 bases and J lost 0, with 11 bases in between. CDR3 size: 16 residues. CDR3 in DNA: TGTGCCAGCAGCCAAGATGATGGCAGGGTGAACACTGAAGCTTTCTTT. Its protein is CASSQDDGRVNTEAFF.

CDR3 region: CASSGTALEGAFF. As DNA, the CDR3 is TGTGCCAGCAGTGGGACAGCCTTGGAGGGAGCTTTCTTT. The J gene is TRBJ1-1, the V gene TRBV6-2 or TRBV6-3; 7 bases align to TRBD1. The CDR3 covers 13 residues. Germline lookup yields CDR1 MNHEY and CDR2 SVGEGT. The junction had 10 bases not matched to a gene; V was cut back by 5 bases and J by 10 bases.

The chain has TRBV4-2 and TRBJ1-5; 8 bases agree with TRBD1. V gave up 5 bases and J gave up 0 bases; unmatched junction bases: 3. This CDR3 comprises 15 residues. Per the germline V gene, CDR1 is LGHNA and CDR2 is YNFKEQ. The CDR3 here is CASSGQGYSNQPQHF. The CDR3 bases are TGTGCCAGCAGCGGACAGGGATATAGCAATCAGCCCCAGCATTTT.

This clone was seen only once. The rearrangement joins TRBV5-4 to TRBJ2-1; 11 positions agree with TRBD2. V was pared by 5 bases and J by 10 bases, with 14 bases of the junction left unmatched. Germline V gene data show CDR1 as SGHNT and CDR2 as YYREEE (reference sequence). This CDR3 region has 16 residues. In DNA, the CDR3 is TGTGCCAGCAGGTACCAAACTAGCGGGGGCCTCAGGGAGCAGTTCTTC. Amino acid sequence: CASRYQTSGGLREQFF.